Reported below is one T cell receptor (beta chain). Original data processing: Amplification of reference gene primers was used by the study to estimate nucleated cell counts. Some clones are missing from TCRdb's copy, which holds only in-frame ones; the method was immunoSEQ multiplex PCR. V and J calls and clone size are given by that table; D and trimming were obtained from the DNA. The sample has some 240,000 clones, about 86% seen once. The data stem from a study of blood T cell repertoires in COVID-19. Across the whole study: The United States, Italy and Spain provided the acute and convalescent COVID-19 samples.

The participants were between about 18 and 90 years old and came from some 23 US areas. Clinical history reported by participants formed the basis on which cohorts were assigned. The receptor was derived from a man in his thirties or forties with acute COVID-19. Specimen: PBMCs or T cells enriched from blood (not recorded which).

The DNA of the CDR3 is TGTGCCAGCAGTGGGACACTTGAAGAGACCCAGTACTTC. It specifies CASSGTLEETQYF. The rearrangement joins TRBV12-3 or TRBV12-4 to TRBJ2-5; D possibly corresponds to TRBD1 (6 bases). The CDR3 spans 13 residues. V gave up 5 bases and J gave up 3 bases, with 10 bases separating them.